This TCR beta chain stems from a study of shared clonotypes between healthy human individuals. About the research overall: The study enrolled a couple of women and a few men aged 18 to 49.

This clone was counted only a few times. Its antigen is unidentified. The run depth of the assay was deep. The quantity of DNA used in unsorted PBMC replicate PCRs was approximately 270 ng, corresponding to 25,000 to 30,000 T cell genomes. Profiling relied on immunoSEQ multiplex PCR, and the TCRdb table lists in-frame clones only, not all of them. The sample lists around 500,000 clones, over 60% seen once, with 10% to 15% in the top ten. Deletions cut 2 bases from V and 7 bases from J, with 12 bases between. CDR1 and CDR2 (germline): SGHNT, YYREEE (reference sequence). The CDR3 covers 13 residues. Whole-study findings and limits: Sequencing depth was a factor that was expected to affect clonotype sharing among donors.

The V and J genes are TRBV5-4 and TRBJ1-2; D call uncertain. The receptor was isolated from a woman in her thirties or forties in good health. Some clones in this sample may be carry-over from other donors' samples. Sample: PBMCs. The CDR3 coding sequence is TGTGCCAGCAGCTTTAGTCTTGTGGGTGGCTACACCTTC. Translation: CASSFSLVGGYTF.